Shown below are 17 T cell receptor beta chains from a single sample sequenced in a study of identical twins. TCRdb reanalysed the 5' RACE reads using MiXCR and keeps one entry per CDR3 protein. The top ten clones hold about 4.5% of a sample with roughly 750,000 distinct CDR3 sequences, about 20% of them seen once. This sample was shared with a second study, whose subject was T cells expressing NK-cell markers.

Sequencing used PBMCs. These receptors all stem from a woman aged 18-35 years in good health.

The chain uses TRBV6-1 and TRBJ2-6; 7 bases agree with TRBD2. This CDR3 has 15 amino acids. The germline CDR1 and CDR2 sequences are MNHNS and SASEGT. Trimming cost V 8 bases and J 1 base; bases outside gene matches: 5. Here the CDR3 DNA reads TGTGCCAGCTCTGGCGGGGGTTCTGGGGCCAACGTCCTGACTTTC. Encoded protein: CASSGGGSGANVLTF.

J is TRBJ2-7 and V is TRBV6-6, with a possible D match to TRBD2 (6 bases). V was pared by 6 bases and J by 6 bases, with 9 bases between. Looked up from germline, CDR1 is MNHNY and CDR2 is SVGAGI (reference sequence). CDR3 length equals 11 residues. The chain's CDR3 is CASRGGAEQYF. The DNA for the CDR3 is TGTGCCAGCAGAGGCGGGGCCGAGCAGTACTTC.

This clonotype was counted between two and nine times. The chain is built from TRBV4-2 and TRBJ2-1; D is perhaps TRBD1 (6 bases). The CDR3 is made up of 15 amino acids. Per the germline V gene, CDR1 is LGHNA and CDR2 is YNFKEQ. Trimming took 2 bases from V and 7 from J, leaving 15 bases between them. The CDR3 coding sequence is TGTGCCAGCAGCCAAATAGGACAGCTTTCAAATGAGCAGTTCTTC. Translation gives CASSQIGQLSNEQFF.

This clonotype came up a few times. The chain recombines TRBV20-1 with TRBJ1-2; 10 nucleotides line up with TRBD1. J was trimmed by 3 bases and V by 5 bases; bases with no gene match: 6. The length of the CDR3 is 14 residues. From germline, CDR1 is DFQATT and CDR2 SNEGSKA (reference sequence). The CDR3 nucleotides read TGCAGTGCTTCCACGACAGGGGGCGACTATGGCTACACCTTC. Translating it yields CSASTTGGDYGYTF.

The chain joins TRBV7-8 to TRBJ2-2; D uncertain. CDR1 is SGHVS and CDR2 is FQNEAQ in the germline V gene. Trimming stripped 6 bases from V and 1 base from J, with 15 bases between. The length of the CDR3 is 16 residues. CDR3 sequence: CASRKVRSQNTGELFF. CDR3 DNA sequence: TGTGCCAGCAGGAAGGTTCGCTCCCAGAACACCGGGGAGCTGTTTTTT.

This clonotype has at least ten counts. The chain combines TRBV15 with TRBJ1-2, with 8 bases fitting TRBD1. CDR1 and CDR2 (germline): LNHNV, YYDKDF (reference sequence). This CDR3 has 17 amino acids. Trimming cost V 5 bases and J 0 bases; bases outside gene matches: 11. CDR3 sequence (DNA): TGTGCCACCAGCCCCGGGGGTCGACAGGGGCCTAACTATGGCTACACCTTC. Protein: CATSPGGRQGPNYGYTF.

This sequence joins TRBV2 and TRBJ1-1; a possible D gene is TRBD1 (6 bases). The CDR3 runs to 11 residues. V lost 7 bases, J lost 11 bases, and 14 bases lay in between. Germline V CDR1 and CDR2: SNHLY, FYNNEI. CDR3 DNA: TGTGCCAGCAAGGACAGCAATGAGGCTTTCTTT. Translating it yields CASKDSNEAFF.

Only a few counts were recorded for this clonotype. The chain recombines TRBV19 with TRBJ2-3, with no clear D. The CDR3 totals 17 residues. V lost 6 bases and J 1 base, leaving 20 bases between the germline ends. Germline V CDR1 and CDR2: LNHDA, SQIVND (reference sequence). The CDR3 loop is CASRRSGPNLGTDTQYF. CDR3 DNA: TGTGCCAGTAGAAGATCTGGGCCAAACCTTGGCACAGATACGCAGTATTTT.

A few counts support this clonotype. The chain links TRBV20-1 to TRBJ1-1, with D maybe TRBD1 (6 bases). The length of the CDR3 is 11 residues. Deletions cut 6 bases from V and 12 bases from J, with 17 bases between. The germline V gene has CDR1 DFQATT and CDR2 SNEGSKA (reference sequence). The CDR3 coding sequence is TGCAGTGCCTCGCCCGGGGGCAGCCCTTTCTTT. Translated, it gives CSASPGGSPFF.

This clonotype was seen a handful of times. The CDR3 nucleotides are TGTGCCATCGGGACCCAATTCTTCAAAGAGCAGTTCTTC. The encoded protein is CAIGTQFFKEQFF. This chain uses TRBV10-3 with TRBJ2-1; D could derive from TRBD1 or TRBD2 (5 bases each). The germline V and J ends were trimmed by 8 bases and 10 bases, with 18 bases remaining between them. The CDR3 length is 13 residues. The germline V gene encodes CDR1 ENHRY and CDR2 SYGVKD.

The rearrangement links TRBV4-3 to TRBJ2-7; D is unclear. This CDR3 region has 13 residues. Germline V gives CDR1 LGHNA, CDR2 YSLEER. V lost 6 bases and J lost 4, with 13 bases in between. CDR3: CASSHHRAYEQYF. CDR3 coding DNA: TGCGCCAGCAGTCACCACCGGGCTTACGAGCAGTACTTC.

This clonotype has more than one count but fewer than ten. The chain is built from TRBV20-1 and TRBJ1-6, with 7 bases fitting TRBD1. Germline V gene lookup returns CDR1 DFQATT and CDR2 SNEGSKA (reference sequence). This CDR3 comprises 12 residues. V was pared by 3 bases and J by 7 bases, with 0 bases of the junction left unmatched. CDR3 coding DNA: TGCAGTGCTAGGGGACAGAATTCACCCCTCCACTTT. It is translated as CSARGQNSPLHF.

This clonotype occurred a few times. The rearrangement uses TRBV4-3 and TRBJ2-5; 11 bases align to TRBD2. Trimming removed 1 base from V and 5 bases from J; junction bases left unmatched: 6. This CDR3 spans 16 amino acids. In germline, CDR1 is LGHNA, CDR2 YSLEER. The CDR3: CASSQGSGRAQETQYF. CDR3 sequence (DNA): TGCGCCAGCAGCCAAGGTAGCGGGAGGGCCCAGGAGACCCAGTACTTC.

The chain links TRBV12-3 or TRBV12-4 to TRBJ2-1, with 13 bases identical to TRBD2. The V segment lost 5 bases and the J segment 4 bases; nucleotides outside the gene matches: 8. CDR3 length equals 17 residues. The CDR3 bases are TGTGCCAGCAGTGGGGACGGGACTAGCGGGGTATACAATGAGCAGTTCTTC. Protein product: CASSGDGTSGVYNEQFF.

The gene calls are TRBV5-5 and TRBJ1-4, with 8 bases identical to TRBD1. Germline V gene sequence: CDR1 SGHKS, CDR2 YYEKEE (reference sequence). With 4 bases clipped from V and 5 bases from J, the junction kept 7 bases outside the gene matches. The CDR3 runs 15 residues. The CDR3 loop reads CASSREGQVNEKLFF. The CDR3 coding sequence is TGTGCCAGCAGCCGAGAGGGACAGGTCAATGAAAAACTGTTTTTT.

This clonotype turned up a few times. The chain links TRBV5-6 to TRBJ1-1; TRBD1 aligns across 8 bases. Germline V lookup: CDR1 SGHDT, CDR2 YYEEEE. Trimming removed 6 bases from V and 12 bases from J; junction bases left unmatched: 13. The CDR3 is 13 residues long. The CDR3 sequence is CASTKPDRDSTFF. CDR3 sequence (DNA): TGTGCCAGCACTAAGCCGGACAGGGATTCAACTTTCTTT.

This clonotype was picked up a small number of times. The CDR3 DNA is TGTGCCAGCAGTAGGCCTAGCGGCACAGATACGCAGTATTTT. Amino acid sequence: CASSRPSGTDTQYF. This rearrangement joins TRBV6-2 or TRBV6-3 to TRBJ2-3; tentatively, D is TRBD2 (6 bases). The CDR3 is 14 amino acids. Trimming left V 5 bases short and J 1 base short, with 10 bases between. In germline, CDR1 is MNHEY, CDR2 SVGEGT.